Below are 20 T cell receptor beta chains sequenced from a single sample in a study of STAT3 mutations in large granular lymphocyte leukemia. Their recognized antigens are unknown. Points from the study as a whole: Every T-LGLL patient had at least one immunodominant TCRbeta clonotype.

Assay used: immunoSEQ multiplex PCR; TCRdb lists only in-frame clones, some missing. The repertoire consists of 30,000 to 45,000 clones, with around nine tenths occurring once and the leading ten covering 0.43%. Input material: PBMCs. The receptors stem from a human donor with T large granular lymphocyte leukemia. Some clones in this sample may be carry-over from other donors' samples.

V is TRBV4-2 and J is TRBJ2-7; the D gene could be TRBD1 or TRBD2 (5 bases each). Germline V gives CDR1 LGHNA, CDR2 YNFKEQ. Trimming pared 0 bases from V and 2 bases from J, leaving 14 bases between. The CDR3 runs 16 residues. The CDR3 nucleotides are TGTGCCAGCAGCCAAGACGCCGGGGACCTAACCTACGAGCAGTACTTC. Translated: CASSQDAGDLTYEQYF.

The chain combines TRBV5-1 with TRBJ2-1; tentatively, D is TRBD1 or TRBD2 (6 bases each). The CDR3 sequence is 13 residues long. CDR1 is SGHRS and CDR2 is YFSETQ in the germline V gene. Trimming removed 1 base at V and 9 bases at J, with 11 bases between. As DNA, the CDR3 is TGCGCCAGCAGCTTGTTACAGGGAGGTGAGCAGTTCTTC. This translates into CASSLLQGGEQFF.

The gene calls are TRBV7-8 and TRBJ1-2; 7 bases align to TRBD1. Trimming at V came to 6 bases and at J to 8 bases, leaving 9 bases not matched to a gene. The germline gives CDR1 SGHVS, CDR2 FQNEAQ. The CDR3 is 13 amino acids. The CDR3 nucleotides read TGTGCCAGCAGTTCCACGACAGGGTTGGGCTACACCTTC. This gives the protein CASSSTTGLGYTF.

This chain joins TRBV5-5 and TRBJ1-2; the D is unclear. CDR3 length equals 12 residues. V gave up 7 bases and J gave up 8 bases, with 15 bases separating them. Germline assignment: CDR1 SGHKS and CDR2 YYEKEE (reference sequence). CDR3 residues: CASVTPDWGYTF. The CDR3 coding sequence is TGTGCCAGCGTGACACCCGATTGGGGCTACACCTTC.

V usage is TRBV23-1 and J usage is TRBJ2-3; a weak D match, TRBD2 (6 bases). TRBV23-1 counts as an open reading frame of uncertain function. The CDR3 has 14 residues. With 2 bases removed from V and 6 bases from J, the gap between germline ends came to 12 bases. CDR3 in DNA: TGCGCCAGCAGTCAAGGAGGGTCCGGGGATACGCAGTATTTT. Translation: CASSQGGSGDTQYF.

This chain links TRBV6-5 with TRBJ1-1; D may be TRBD1 (6 bases). V lost 5 bases and J 7 bases, leaving 11 bases between the germline ends. Germline CDR1 reads MNHEY; CDR2 reads SVGAGI. CDR3 size: 12 residues. CDR3 coding DNA: TGTGCCAGCAGTGTAGGGGGGGTTGAAGCTTTCTTT. Translation: CASSVGGVEAFF.

The V call is TRBV2, the J call TRBJ1-2; D may be TRBD1 (5 bases). Trimming took 11 bases from V and 3 from J, leaving 16 bases between them. Germline CDR1 is SNHLY and CDR2 is FYNNEI. CDR3 length: 13 residues. The CDR3 region has the DNA TGTGCCTTCGACAGATACCTAGACTATGGCTACACCTTC. It is translated as CAFDRYLDYGYTF. The variable domain in full, completed from reference TRBV2 and TRBJ1-2, reads EPEVTQTPSHQVTQMGQEVILRCVPISNHLYFYWYRQILGQKVEFLVSFYNNEISEKSEIFDDQFSVERPDGSNFTLKIRSTKLEDSAMYFCAFDRYLDYGYTFGSGTRLTVV.

CDR3 residues: CASSPSDSYEQYV. Here the CDR3 DNA reads TGTGCCAGCAGCCCCTCGGACAGCTACGAGCAGTACGTC. The chain recombines TRBV13 with TRBJ2-7; possible D gene TRBD1, 6 bases. V was pared by 5 bases and J by 3 bases, with 11 bases between. The germline gives CDR1 PRHDT, CDR2 FYEKMQ (reference sequence). The CDR3 is 13 residues long.

The V call is TRBV5-4, the J call TRBJ1-3, with D unclear. Looked up from germline, CDR1 is SGHNT and CDR2 is YYREEE (reference sequence). Trimming pared 4 bases from V and 0 bases from J, leaving 17 bases between. The CDR3 is 17 residues long. The CDR3 nucleotides are TGTGCCAGCAGCCATCGGAGGGCAGGCACCTCTGGAAACACCATATATTTT. Translated: CASSHRRAGTSGNTIYF.

The rearrangement joins TRBV18 to TRBJ1-2, with D unresolved. This CDR3 comprises 12 residues. Germline lookup yields CDR1 KGHSH and CDR2 LQKENI. Trimming left V 2 bases short and J 7 bases short, with 8 bases between. In nucleotides, the CDR3 is TGTGCCAGCTCACCAGGAGAGACTGGCTACACCTTC. It codes for CASSPGETGYTF.

V gene TRBV18 combines with J gene TRBJ1-1; maybe TRBD1 (5 bases). The CDR3 spans 14 residues. Deletions cut 1 base from V and 1 base from J, with 7 bases between. CDR1 and CDR2 (germline): KGHSH, LQKENI. The CDR3 reads CASSPQGKNTEAFF. The CDR3 DNA reads as TGTGCCAGCTCACCACAGGGGAAGAACACTGAAGCTTTCTTT. The variable domain in full, with the rest retrieved from reference TRBV18 and TRBJ1-1, is NAGVMQNPRHLVRRRGQEARLRCSPMKGHSHVYWYRQLPEEGLKFMVYLQKENIIDESGMPKERFSAEFPKEGPSILRIQQVVRGDSAAYFCASSPQGKNTEAFFGQGTRLTVV.

The rearrangement uses TRBV9 and TRBJ1-5; D possibly corresponds to TRBD1 (6 bases). The germline CDR1 and CDR2 sequences are SGDLS and YYNGEE. The CDR3 runs to 13 residues. V was clipped by 7 bases and J by 7 bases, with 15 bases between them. As DNA, the CDR3 is TGTGCCAGCGGGGGCCAGGGCGAACAGCCCCAGCATTTT. Translation gives CASGGQGEQPQHF.

The rearrangement joins TRBV27 to TRBJ2-7; no definite D call. Trimming removed 3 bases at V and 6 bases at J, with 12 bases between. CDR1 is MNHEY and CDR2 is SMNVEV in the germline V gene (reference sequence). This CDR3 region has 13 residues. The CDR3 nucleotides read TGTGCCAGCAGTTTGGCTTCGGGTATCGAGCAGTACTTC. As protein: CASSLASGIEQYF.

The CDR3 here is CAWSGTGTEQYF. CDR3 DNA: TGTGCCTGGAGTGGGACAGGGACCGAGCAGTACTTC. This rearrangement joins TRBV30 to TRBJ2-7; 8 nucleotides match TRBD1. CDR1 is GTSNPN and CDR2 is SVGIG in the germline V gene (reference sequence). The CDR3 length is 12 residues. Unmatched junction bases numbered 2, after V lost 1 base and J lost 6 bases.

The CDR3 DNA follows: TGTGCCAGCAGTTTATCTACCTCTAATTCACCCCTCCACTTT. It codes for CASSLSTSNSPLHF. V and J are TRBV27 and TRBJ1-6; D is unresolved. Trimming removed 0 bases at V and 6 bases at J, with 6 bases between. CDR3 length equals 14 residues. Germline V gene sequence: CDR1 MNHEY, CDR2 SMNVEV (reference sequence).

CDR3 in DNA: TGTGCCATCAGTCAACAGGGGGGGAGGACAGATACGCAGTATTTT. Protein sequence: CAISQQGGRTDTQYF. This chain uses TRBV10-3 with TRBJ2-3, with a weak D call TRBD1 (8 bases). This CDR3 region has 15 residues. Between the trimmed V and J ends, which lost 5 bases and 3 bases, there was a span of 15 bases. Germline CDR1 reads ENHRY; CDR2 reads SYGVKD.

This clone was seen a single time. The rearrangement joins TRBV6-1 to TRBJ1-3, with 7 bases matching TRBD1. V shed 10 bases, J shed 4 bases, and the junction held 4 bases outside the gene matches. The CDR3 is 12 residues long. Germline V gene lookup returns CDR1 MNHNS and CDR2 SASEGT. CDR3 loop: CAILTGGNTIYF. DNA of the CDR3: TGTGCCATCTTGACAGGGGGAAACACCATATATTTT.

This chain joins TRBV5-1 and TRBJ2-2; 11 positions agree with TRBD1. Germline V gene data show CDR1 as SGHRS and CDR2 as YFSETQ. This CDR3 has 18 amino acids. Trimming cost V 1 base and J 1 base; bases outside gene matches: 6. The CDR3 protein is CASSLRGQGALNTGELFF. The DNA of the CDR3 is TGCGCCAGCAGCTTGCGTGGACAGGGGGCGCTGAACACCGGGGAGCTGTTTTTT.

The genes are TRBV13 and TRBJ2-5; TRBD2 is a possible D gene (6 bases). The V end was cut by 1 base, the J end by 0 bases, with 21 bases between. The CDR3 length is 19 residues. The germline V gene encodes CDR1 PRHDT and CDR2 FYEKMQ (reference sequence). The CDR3 nucleotides are TGTGCCAGCAGCTTAGCCAATTGGGTCCCGGGGAGGTACCAAGAGACCCAGTACTTC. It specifies CASSLANWVPGRYQETQYF.

V is TRBV19 and J is TRBJ1-5, with 9 bases lining up with TRBD1. Looked up from germline, CDR1 is LNHDA and CDR2 is SQIVND (reference sequence). This CDR3 spans 17 amino acids. The V segment lost 5 bases and the J segment 3 bases; nucleotides outside the gene matches: 11. Here the CDR3 reads CASSSRTGTGNNQPQHF. The CDR3, as DNA: TGTGCCAGTAGTTCCAGGACCGGGACAGGGAACAATCAGCCCCAGCATTTT.